The rows below give T cell receptor beta chains drawn from one sample of a study of blood T cell repertoires in COVID-19. Profiling relied on immunoSEQ multiplex PCR, and the TCRdb table lists in-frame clones only, not all of them. The sample comprises some 62,000 clones, about nine tenths of which are singletons, and approximately 5% rests with the top ten. Sequenced: peripheral blood. The source of these receptors is a human donor in a cohort sampled during active COVID-19. The CDR3 runs from the conserved cysteine through the conserved F or W. A D gene is named only where the DNA matches it firmly. The listing skips clone size in some rows; elsewhere it reads once, few, many or a size class.

J gene: TRBJ2-3; D gene: -; clone size: few; V gene: TRBV7-3; CDR3 DNA: TGTGCCAGCAGCTTACGGGGAACCACAGATACGCAGTATTTT; CDR3 protein: CASSLRGTTDTQYF
J gene: TRBJ1-6; D gene: TRBD1; clone size: once; V gene: TRBV4-2; CDR3 DNA: TGTGCCAGCAGCCCCGGACAGGGGGGTAGTCCCCTCCACTTT; CDR3 protein: CASSPGQGGSPLHF
J gene: TRBJ2-7; D gene: TRBD1; clone size: -; V gene: TRBV5-4; CDR3 DNA: TGTGCCAGCAGCTCGGACAGGGTAGGCGAGCAGTACTTC; CDR3 protein: CASSSDRVGEQYF
J gene: TRBJ1-2; D gene: TRBD1; clone size: -; V gene: TRBV7-2; CDR3 DNA: TGTGCCAGCAGCTTAGCGGCAGGGGGCCTGTCTAACTATGGCTACACCTTC; CDR3 protein: CASSLAAGGLSNYGYTF
J gene: TRBJ2-1; D gene: TRBD2; clone size: -; V gene: TRBV13; CDR3 DNA: TGTGCCAGCAGCTTAAGGAGAGGTGGGGAGGGCGAGCAGTTCTTC; CDR3 protein: CASSLRRGGEGEQFF
J gene: TRBJ1-6; D gene: -; clone size: -; V gene: TRBV30; CDR3 DNA: TGTGCCTGGAGGACTGCGACTAGCTCCTATAATTCACCCCTCCACTTT; CDR3 protein: CAWRTATSSYNSPLHF
J gene: TRBJ2-5; D gene: TRBD2; clone size: -; V gene: TRBV6-2/TRBV6-3; CDR3 DNA: TGTGCCAGCAGCGCCCCAGCGGGGGACCCTCCCGGGTACTTC; CDR3 protein: CASSAPAGDPPGYF
J gene: TRBJ2-7; D gene: -; clone size: medium-sized; V gene: TRBV27; CDR3 DNA: TGTGCCAGCAGTGGTCAGGAAAGCTCCTACGAGCAGTACTTC; CDR3 protein: CASSGQESSYEQYF
J gene: TRBJ2-3; D gene: TRBD1; clone size: -; V gene: TRBV28; CDR3 DNA: TGTGCCAGCAGTTTAGAGACAGGGTTTCAGTATTTT; CDR3 protein: CASSLETGFQYF
J gene: TRBJ1-6; D gene: -; clone size: -; V gene: TRBV4-2; CDR3 DNA: TGTGCCAGCAGCCAAGGACAGGATAATTCACCCCTCCACTTT; CDR3 protein: CASSQGQDNSPLHF
J gene: TRBJ2-2; D gene: -; clone size: -; V gene: TRBV7-6; CDR3 DNA: TGTGCCAGCAGTCCAACGGACTCTTTCACCGGGGAGCTGTTTTTT; CDR3 protein: CASSPTDSFTGELFF
J gene: TRBJ2-3; D gene: -; clone size: -; V gene: TRBV7-2; CDR3 DNA: TGTGCCAGCAGCCTCAGGACAGCGACATCCCCCACAGATACGCAGTATTTT; CDR3 protein: CASSLRTATSPTDTQYF
J gene: TRBJ1-2; D gene: -; clone size: once; V gene: TRBV5-6; CDR3 DNA: TGTGCCAGCAGCCGAAGATCCGGGGGTTCCTTCTATGGCTACACCTTC; CDR3 protein: CASSRRSGGSFYGYTF
J gene: TRBJ2-3; D gene: TRBD2; clone size: -; V gene: TRBV11-2; CDR3 DNA: TGTGCCAGCAGCTTAGTAGGCGGGAGTGGGGATACGCAGTATTTT; CDR3 protein: CASSLVGGSGDTQYF
J gene: TRBJ2-7; D gene: -; clone size: -; V gene: TRBV7-9; CDR3 DNA: TGTGCCAGCAGCTTAGGACTCCGATCCGACGAGCAGTACTTC; CDR3 protein: CASSLGLRSDEQYF
J gene: TRBJ2-3; D gene: -; clone size: -; V gene: TRBV2; CDR3 DNA: TGTGCCAGCAGGCGGGGAAGGGGAGGAACAGATACGCAGTATTTT; CDR3 protein: CASRRGRGGTDTQYF
J gene: TRBJ2-2; D gene: -; clone size: -; V gene: TRBV2; CDR3 DNA: TGTGCCAGCAGCCCGGGACTCATGTTAAGGGAGCTGTTTTTT; CDR3 protein: CASSPGLMLRELFF
J gene: TRBJ2-7; D gene: TRBD1; clone size: -; V gene: TRBV6-5; CDR3 DNA: TGTGCCAGCAGACTGGGACAGGACTACGAGCAGTACTTC; CDR3 protein: CASRLGQDYEQYF
J gene: TRBJ2-2; D gene: TRBD1; clone size: -; V gene: TRBV7-3; CDR3 DNA: TGTGCCAGCAGCGGACAGGCGAACACCGGGGAGCTGTTTTTT; CDR3 protein: CASSGQANTGELFF
J gene: TRBJ1-5; D gene: TRBD1; clone size: -; V gene: TRBV28; CDR3 DNA: TGTGCCAGCACTACGATCAAATCCAGGGGGCTCCAGCCCCAGCATTTT; CDR3 protein: CASTTIKSRGLQPQHF
J gene: TRBJ1-4; D gene: -; clone size: few; V gene: TRBV2; CDR3 DNA: TGTGCCAGCAGTTCAGAGGGGGTTAGAGGTGAAAAACTGTTTTTT; CDR3 protein: CASSSEGVRGEKLFF
J gene: TRBJ1-3; D gene: -; clone size: -; V gene: TRBV14; CDR3 DNA: TGTGCCAGCAGGACAGTGGGAGGAAACACCATATATTTT; CDR3 protein: CASRTVGGNTIYF
J gene: TRBJ1-2; D gene: -; clone size: -; V gene: TRBV7-9; CDR3 DNA: TGTGCCAGCAGCCCGGGCGGGACTAGCGCTAACTATGGCTACACCTTC; CDR3 protein: CASSPGGTSANYGYTF
J gene: TRBJ1-5; D gene: TRBD1; clone size: -; V gene: TRBV7-2; CDR3 DNA: TGTGCCAGCAGACTACGACAGGGGGGCAATCAGCCCCAGCATTTT; CDR3 protein: CASRLRQGGNQPQHF
J gene: TRBJ2-1; D gene: TRBD1; clone size: -; V gene: TRBV7-9; CDR3 DNA: TGTGCCAGCAGCCCCCGGCAAGGGGGCGATGAGCAGTTCTTC; CDR3 protein: CASSPRQGGDEQFF
J gene: TRBJ1-2; D gene: -; clone size: -; V gene: TRBV27; CDR3 DNA: TGTGCCAGCAGATCGGTATCATATGGCTACACCTTC; CDR3 protein: CASRSVSYGYTF